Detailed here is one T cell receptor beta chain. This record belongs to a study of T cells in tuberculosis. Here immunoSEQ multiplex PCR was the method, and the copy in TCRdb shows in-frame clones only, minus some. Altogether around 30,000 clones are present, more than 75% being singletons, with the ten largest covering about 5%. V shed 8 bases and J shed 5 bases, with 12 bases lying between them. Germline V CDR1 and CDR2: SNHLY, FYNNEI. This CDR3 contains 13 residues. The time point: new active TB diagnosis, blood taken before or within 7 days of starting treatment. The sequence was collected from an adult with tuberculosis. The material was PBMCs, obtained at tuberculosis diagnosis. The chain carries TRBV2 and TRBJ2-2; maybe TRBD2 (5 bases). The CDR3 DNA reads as TGTGCCAGCTCCCGGGAAGGGACCGGGGAGCTGTTTTTT. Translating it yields CASSREGTGELFF.